The rows below give T cell receptor beta chains drawn from one sample of a study of T cells after yellow fever vaccination. Via MiXCR, TCRdb re-called the 5' RACE reads, giving one row per CDR3 protein. The table includes about 340,000 distinct CDR3 sequences, roughly 4% detected once. Source: PBMCs, taken 5 days after the yellow fever booster vaccination. The receptor set was obtained from a man in his late teens or twenties who received the YFV17D yellow fever vaccine. The CDR3 runs from the conserved cysteine through the conserved F or W. The D gene is left open where the match is weak. Rows give clone size only sometimes, using once, few, many, or a class for an expanded clone.

clone_size,j_call,d_call,v_call,cdr3_aa,cdr3_nt
few,TRBJ2-2,NA,TRBV2,CASRAGYTGELFF,TGTGCCAGCCGGGCAGGCTACACCGGGGAGCTGTTTTTT
many,TRBJ2-7,TRBD2,TRBV5-1,CASSLERGGYEQYF,TGCGCCAGCAGCCTCGAGCGGGGGGGTTACGAGCAGTACTTC
many,TRBJ1-6,TRBD1,TRBV18,CASSLGTGHNSPLHF,TGTGCCAGCTCACTAGGGACAGGACATAATTCACCCCTCCACTTT
many,TRBJ2-5,NA,TRBV7-8,CASNPTGEGETQYF,TGTGCCAGCAACCCGACAGGGGAGGGAGAGACCCAGTACTTC
few,TRBJ1-1,NA,TRBV29-1,CSVQSWGGVGTEAFF,TGCAGCGTTCAATCTTGGGGGGGGGTTGGCACTGAAGCTTTCTTT
NA,TRBJ2-3,TRBD1,TRBV9,CASSGGQGVWDTQYF,TGTGCCAGCAGCGGCGGACAGGGGGTGTGGGATACGCAGTATTTT
NA,TRBJ1-5,TRBD1,TRBV6-2/TRBV6-3,CASRFPPGQIIANQPQHF,TGTGCCAGCAGATTTCCACCGGGACAGATTATAGCAAATCAGCCCCAGCATTTT
few,TRBJ2-3,NA,TRBV20-1,CSAREMGLAGTDTQYF,TGCAGTGCTAGAGAGATGGGACTGGCTGGCACAGATACGCAGTATTTT
few,TRBJ2-1,NA,TRBV28,CASSLGGINNEQFF,TGTGCCAGCAGTTTAGGTGGGATTAACAATGAGCAGTTCTTC
many,TRBJ1-3,NA,TRBV5-4,CASSLAQGNTIYF,TGTGCCAGCAGCTTGGCCCAGGGCAACACCATATATTTT
many,TRBJ2-7,TRBD1,TRBV20-1,CSVQGQGTNEQYF,TGCAGTGTACAGGGACAGGGGACGAACGAGCAGTACTTC
few,TRBJ2-3,NA,TRBV6-6,CASSPLADTQYF,TGTGCCAGCAGCCCGCTAGCAGATACGCAGTATTTT
NA,TRBJ1-2,NA,TRBV12-3/TRBV12-4,CASSRTDHSYGYTF,TGTGCCAGCAGTCGGACAGATCATTCATATGGCTACACCTTC
few,TRBJ1-4,NA,TRBV18,CASSPRQPGKKLFF,TGTGCCAGCTCACCACGGCAGCCCGGGAAAAAACTGTTTTTT
few,TRBJ1-2,TRBD1,TRBV24-1,CATSDSRGYGYTF,TGTGCCACCAGTGATTCCAGGGGGTATGGCTACACCTTC
NA,TRBJ1-5,TRBD1,TRBV19,CASSPVRGGVNQPQHF,TGTGCCAGTAGTCCTGTTAGAGGGGGCGTCAATCAGCCCCAGCATTTT
few,TRBJ2-3,NA,TRBV9,CASSVGYRSTDTQYF,TGTGCCAGCAGCGTAGGTTATAGAAGCACAGATACGCAGTATTTT
few,TRBJ2-3,NA,TRBV18,CASSPNEDTQYF,TGTGCCAGCTCACCAAATGAGGATACGCAGTATTTT
NA,TRBJ1-4,NA,TRBV4-1,CASSQPLRGSANEKLFF,TGCGCCAGCAGCCAGCCCCTCCGGGGGTCAGCTAATGAAAAACTGTTTTTT
NA,TRBJ1-2,NA,TRBV12-3/TRBV12-4,CATIGGSGYGYTF,TGTGCCACCATAGGGGGGTCAGGCTATGGCTACACCTTC
NA,TRBJ1-1,TRBD1,TRBV29-1,CSAGQGAVRGNTEAFF,TGCAGCGCGGGACAGGGGGCCGTAAGGGGGAACACTGAAGCTTTCTTT
few,TRBJ2-5,NA,TRBV5-1,CASSWRQKETQYF,TGCGCCAGCAGCTGGCGTCAGAAAGAGACCCAGTACTTC
NA,TRBJ1-1,NA,TRBV4-3,CASSQVAATANTEAFF,TGCGCCAGCAGCCAAGTTGCAGCAACAGCAAACACTGAAGCTTTCTTT
NA,TRBJ1-2,NA,TRBV5-6,CASSLSGLGYTF,TGTGCCAGCAGCTTGTCGGGGCTTGGCTACACCTTC
many,TRBJ1-1,NA,TRBV7-8,CASSGPQGYNTEAFF,TGTGCCAGCAGCGGGCCACAGGGTTACAACACTGAAGCTTTCTTT
NA,TRBJ2-3,TRBD2,TRBV7-2,CAGWTSGGSDTQYF,TGTGCCGGATGGACTAGCGGGGGTTCGGATACGCAGTATTTT
many,TRBJ2-7,TRBD1,TRBV7-2,CASSLGTGPVPQHF,TGTGCCAGCAGCTTAGGGACAGGTCCCGTCCCACAGCACTTC
few,TRBJ2-2,TRBD1,TRBV4-1,CASSQDSRGLGELFF,TGCGCCAGCAGCCAAGATAGCAGGGGGCTCGGGGAGCTGTTTTTT
few,TRBJ2-1,TRBD2,TRBV20-1,CSARAVAGGRHEQFF,TGCAGTGCTAGAGCGGTGGCGGGGGGGAGGCATGAGCAGTTCTTC
NA,TRBJ1-2,NA,TRBV9,CASSVATGRIGGYTF,TGTGCCAGCAGCGTAGCTACCGGCCGCATAGGCGGCTACACCTTC
few,TRBJ2-1,NA,TRBV7-6,CASSPGPISYNEQFF,TGTGCCAGCAGCCCGGGACCGATCTCCTACAATGAGCAGTTCTTC
few,TRBJ2-3,NA,TRBV5-1,CASSLELVITDTQYF,TGCGCCAGCAGCTTGGAACTAGTGATCACAGATACGCAGTATTTT